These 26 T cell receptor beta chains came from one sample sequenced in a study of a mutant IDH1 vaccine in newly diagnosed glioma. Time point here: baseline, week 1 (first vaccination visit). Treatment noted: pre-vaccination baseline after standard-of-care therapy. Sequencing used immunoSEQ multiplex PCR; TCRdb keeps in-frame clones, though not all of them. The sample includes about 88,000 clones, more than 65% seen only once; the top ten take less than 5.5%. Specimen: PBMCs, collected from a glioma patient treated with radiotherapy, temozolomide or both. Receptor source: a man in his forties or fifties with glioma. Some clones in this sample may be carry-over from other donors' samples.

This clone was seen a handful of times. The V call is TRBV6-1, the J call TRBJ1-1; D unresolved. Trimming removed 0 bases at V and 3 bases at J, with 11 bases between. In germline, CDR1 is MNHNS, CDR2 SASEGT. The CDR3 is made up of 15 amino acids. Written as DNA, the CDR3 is TGTGCCAGCAGTGAAGCGCAGGTAGGGTACACTGAAGCTTTCTTT. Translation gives CASSEAQVGYTEAFF.

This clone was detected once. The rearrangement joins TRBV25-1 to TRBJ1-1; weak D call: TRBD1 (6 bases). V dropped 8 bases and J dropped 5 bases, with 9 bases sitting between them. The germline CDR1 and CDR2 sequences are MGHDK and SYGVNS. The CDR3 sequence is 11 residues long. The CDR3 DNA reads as TGTGCCAGCGTCAGGGGAACTGAAGCTTTCTTT. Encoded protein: CASVRGTEAFF. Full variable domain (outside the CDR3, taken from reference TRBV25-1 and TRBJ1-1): EADIYQTPRYLVIGTGKKITLECSQTMGHDKMYWYQQDPGMELHLIHYSYGVNSTEKGDLSSESTVSRIRTEHFPLTLESARPSHTSQYLCASVRGTEAFFGQGTRLTVV.

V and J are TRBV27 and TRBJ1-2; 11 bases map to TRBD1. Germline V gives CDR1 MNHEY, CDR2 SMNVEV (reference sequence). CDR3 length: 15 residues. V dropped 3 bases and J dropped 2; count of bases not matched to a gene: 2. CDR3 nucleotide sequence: TGTGCCAGCAGTTTGGGACAGGGGGGGAACTATGGCTACACCTTC. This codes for CASSLGQGGNYGYTF.

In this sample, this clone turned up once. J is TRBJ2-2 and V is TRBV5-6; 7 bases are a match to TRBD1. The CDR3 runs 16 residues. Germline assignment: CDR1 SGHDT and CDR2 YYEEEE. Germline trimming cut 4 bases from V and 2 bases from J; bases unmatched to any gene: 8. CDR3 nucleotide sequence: TGTGCCAGCAGCCCCTCGGGGACAGCTAACACCGGGGAGCTGTTTTTT. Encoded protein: CASSPSGTANTGELFF.

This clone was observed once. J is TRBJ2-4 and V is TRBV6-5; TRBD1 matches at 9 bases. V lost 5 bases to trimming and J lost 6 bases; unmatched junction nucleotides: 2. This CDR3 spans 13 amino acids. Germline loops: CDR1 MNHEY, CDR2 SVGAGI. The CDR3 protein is CASSIQGANIQYF. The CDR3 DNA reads TGTGCCAGCAGTATACAGGGGGCAAACATTCAGTACTTC.

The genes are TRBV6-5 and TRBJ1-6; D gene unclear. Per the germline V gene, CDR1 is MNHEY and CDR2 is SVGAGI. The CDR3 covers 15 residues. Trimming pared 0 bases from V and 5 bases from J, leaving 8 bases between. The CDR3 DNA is TGTGCCAGCAGTTACTCGTCGTGGAATAATTCACCCCTCCACTTT. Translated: CASSYSSWNNSPLHF.

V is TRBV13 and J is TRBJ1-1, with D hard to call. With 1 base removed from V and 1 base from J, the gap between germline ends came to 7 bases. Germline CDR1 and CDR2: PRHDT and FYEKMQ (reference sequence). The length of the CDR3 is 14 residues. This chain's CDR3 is CASSLARGNTEAFF. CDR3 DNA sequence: TGTGCCAGCAGCTTAGCCCGCGGGAACACTGAAGCTTTCTTT.

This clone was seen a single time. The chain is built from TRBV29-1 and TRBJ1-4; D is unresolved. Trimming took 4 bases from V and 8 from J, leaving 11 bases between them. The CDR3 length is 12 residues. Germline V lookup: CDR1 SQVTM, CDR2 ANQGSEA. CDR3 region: CSVGEGAEKLFF. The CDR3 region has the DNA TGCAGCGTTGGTGAAGGAGCGGAAAAACTGTTTTTT.

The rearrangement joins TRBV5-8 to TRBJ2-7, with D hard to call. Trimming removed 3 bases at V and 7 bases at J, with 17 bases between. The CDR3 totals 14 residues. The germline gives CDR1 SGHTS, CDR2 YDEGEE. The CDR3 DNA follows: TGTGCCAGCAGCTCTCAGTCTGGAGCGAGGGAGCAGTACTTC. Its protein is CASSSQSGAREQYF.

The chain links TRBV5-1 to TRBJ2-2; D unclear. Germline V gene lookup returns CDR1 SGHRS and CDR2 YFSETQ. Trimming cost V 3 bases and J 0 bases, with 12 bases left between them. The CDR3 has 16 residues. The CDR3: CASSYTSPPNTGELFF. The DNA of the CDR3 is TGCGCCAGCAGCTACACGTCCCCCCCGAACACCGGGGAGCTGTTTTTT.

The CDR3 is CSVDPTANYGYTF. The CDR3 DNA reads as TGCAGCGTTGATCCAACAGCAAACTATGGCTACACCTTC. The chain has TRBV29-1 and TRBJ1-2; D is unclear. CDR1 and CDR2 from the germline V gene are SQVTM and ANQGSEA. The length of the CDR3 is 13 residues. The V gene lost 3 bases and the J gene lost 2 bases, with 10 bases spanning the gap.

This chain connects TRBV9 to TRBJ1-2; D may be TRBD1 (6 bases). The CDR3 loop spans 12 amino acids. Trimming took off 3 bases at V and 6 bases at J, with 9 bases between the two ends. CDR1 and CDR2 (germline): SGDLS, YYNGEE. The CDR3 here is CASSDRVHGYTF. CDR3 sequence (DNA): TGTGCCAGCAGCGACAGGGTCCATGGCTACACCTTC.

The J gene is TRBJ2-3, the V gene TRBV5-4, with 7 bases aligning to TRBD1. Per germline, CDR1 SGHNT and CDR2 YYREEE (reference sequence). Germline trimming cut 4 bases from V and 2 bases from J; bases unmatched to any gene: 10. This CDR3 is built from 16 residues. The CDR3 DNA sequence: TGTGCCAGCAGCGACGGCGACAGGGTGAACACAGATACGCAGTATTTT. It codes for CASSDGDRVNTDTQYF.

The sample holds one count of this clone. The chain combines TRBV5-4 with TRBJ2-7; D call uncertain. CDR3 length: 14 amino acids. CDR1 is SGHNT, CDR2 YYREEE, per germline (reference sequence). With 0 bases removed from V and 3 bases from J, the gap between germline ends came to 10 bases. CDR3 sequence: CASSLGMSGYEQYF. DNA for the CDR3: TGTGCCAGCAGCTTGGGGATGTCCGGCTACGAGCAGTACTTC.

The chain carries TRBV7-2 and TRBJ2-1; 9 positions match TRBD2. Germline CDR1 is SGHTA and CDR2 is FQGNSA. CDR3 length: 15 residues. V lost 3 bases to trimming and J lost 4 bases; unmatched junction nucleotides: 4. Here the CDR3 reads CASSFTAGGYNEQFF. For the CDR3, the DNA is TGTGCCAGCAGCTTCACAGCGGGGGGATACAATGAGCAGTTCTTC.

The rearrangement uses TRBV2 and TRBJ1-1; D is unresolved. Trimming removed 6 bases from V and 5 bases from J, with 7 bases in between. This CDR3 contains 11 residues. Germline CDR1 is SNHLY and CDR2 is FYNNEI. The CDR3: CASRGRTEAFF. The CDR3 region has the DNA TGTGCCAGCAGGGGTCGAACTGAAGCTTTCTTT.

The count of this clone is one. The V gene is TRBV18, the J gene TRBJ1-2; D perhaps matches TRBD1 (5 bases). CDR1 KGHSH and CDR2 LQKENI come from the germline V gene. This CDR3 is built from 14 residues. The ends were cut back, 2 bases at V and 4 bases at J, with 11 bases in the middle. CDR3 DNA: TGTGCCAGCTCACCAACAGGATCGTCCTATGGCTACACCTTC. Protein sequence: CASSPTGSSYGYTF.

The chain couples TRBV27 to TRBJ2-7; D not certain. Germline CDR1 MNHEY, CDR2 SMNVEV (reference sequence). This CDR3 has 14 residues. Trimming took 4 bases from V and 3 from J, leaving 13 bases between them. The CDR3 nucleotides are TGTGCCAGCAGTTCGCGGTATGGGGTCTACGAGCAGTACTTC. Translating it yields CASSSRYGVYEQYF.

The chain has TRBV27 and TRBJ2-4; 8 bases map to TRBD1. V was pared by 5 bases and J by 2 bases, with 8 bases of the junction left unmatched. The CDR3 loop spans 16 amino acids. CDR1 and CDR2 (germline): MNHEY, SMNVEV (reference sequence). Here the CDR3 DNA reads TGTGCCAGCAGTCTAAGGACAGGGTCGACCAAAAACATTCAGTACTTC. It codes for CASSLRTGSTKNIQYF.

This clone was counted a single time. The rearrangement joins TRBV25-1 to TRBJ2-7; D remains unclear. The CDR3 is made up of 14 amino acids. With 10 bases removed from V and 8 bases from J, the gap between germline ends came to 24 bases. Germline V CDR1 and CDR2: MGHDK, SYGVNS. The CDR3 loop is CATGPTSSILQQYF. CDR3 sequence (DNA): TGTGCCACCGGACCCACAAGCTCCATTTTACAGCAGTACTTC.

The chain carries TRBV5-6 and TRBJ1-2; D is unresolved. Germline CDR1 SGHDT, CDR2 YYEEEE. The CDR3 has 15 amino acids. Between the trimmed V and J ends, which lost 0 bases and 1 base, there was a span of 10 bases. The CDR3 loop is CASSLALRINYGYTF. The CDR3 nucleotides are TGTGCCAGCAGCTTGGCCCTCAGAATTAACTATGGCTACACCTTC.

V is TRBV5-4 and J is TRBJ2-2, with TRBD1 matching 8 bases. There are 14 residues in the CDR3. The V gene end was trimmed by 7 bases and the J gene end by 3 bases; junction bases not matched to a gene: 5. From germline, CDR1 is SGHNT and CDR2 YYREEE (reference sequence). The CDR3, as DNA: TGTGCCAGCGGGGACAGGCGATACACCGGGGAGCTGTTTTTT. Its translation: CASGDRRYTGELFF.

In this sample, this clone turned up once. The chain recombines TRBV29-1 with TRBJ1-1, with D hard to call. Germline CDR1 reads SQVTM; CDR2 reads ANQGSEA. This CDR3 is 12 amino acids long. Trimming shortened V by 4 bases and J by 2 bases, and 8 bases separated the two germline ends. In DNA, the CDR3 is TGCAGCGTTGTCTGGGGTAACACTGAAGCTTTCTTT. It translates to CSVVWGNTEAFF.

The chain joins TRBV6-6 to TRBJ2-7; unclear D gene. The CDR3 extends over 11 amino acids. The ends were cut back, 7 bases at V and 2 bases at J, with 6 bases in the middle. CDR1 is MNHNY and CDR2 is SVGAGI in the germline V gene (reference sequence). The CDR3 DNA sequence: TGTGCCAGCACCCGGGCCTACGAGCAGTACTTC. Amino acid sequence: CASTRAYEQYF.

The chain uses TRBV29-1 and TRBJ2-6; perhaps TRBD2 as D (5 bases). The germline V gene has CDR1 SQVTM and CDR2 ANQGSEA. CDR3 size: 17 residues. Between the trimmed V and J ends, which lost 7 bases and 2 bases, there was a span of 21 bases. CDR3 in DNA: TGCAGCGAGCCAGGCGGGCGGGCAGGTCCTGGGGCCAACGTCCTGACTTTC. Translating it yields CSEPGGRAGPGANVLTF. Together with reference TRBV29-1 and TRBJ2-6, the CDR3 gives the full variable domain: SAVISQKPSRDICQRGTSLTIQCQVDSQVTMMFWYRQQPGQSLTLIATANQGSEATYESGFVIDKFPISRPNLTFSTLTVSNMSPEDSSIYLCSEPGGRAGPGANVLTFGAGSRLTVL.

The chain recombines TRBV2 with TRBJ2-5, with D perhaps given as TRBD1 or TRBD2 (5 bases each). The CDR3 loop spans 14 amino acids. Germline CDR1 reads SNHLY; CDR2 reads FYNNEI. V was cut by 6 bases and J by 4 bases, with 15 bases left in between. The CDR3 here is CASSGTVRGETQYF. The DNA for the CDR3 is TGTGCCAGCAGCGGGACGGTCCGCGGAGAGACCCAGTACTTC.